Listed below are T cell receptor beta chains from one sample, sequenced in a study of T-cell memory formation after mild COVID-19. From the 5' RACE reads, TCRdb called clonotypes with MiXCR, one entry per CDR3 protein. Among 250,000 to 350,000 distinct CDR3 sequences listed, roughly 17% were seen once. What was sequenced was PBMCs or a T cell subset sorted from them (not recorded which). Source of these receptors: a man aged 18 to 30 who had mild COVID-19 (a few samples of this study predate the infection). Cell type and time point are not known. CDR3s include the opening cysteine and the closing phenylalanine or tryptophan. A D gene is named only where the DNA matches it firmly. Size tells how often a clone was seen (once, few, many) or the class of an expanded clone, and some rows leave it out.

d_call j_call v_call clone_size cdr3_nt cdr3_aa
TRBD1 TRBJ2-2 TRBV7-8 . TGTGCCAGCAGCGAAAGGGACAGACCGAACACCGGGGAGCTGTTTTTT CASSERDRPNTGELFF
. TRBJ1-4 TRBV20-1 . TGCAGTGCTAGAGATAGCGGGGCAGAAAAACTGTTTTTT CSARDSGAEKLFF
. TRBJ1-1 TRBV29-1 . TGCAGCGTTGATAGGAACGACAGGTGGACTGAAGCTTTCTTT CSVDRNDRWTEAFF
. TRBJ1-1 TRBV7-9 few TGTGCCAGCAGCCGGGACACTCAGCGTGAAGCTTTCTTT CASSRDTQREAFF
. TRBJ1-6 TRBV5-5 few TGTGCCAGCAGCTTGGTACGGGGAAGGAGTTCACCCCTCCACTTT CASSLVRGRSSPLHF
. TRBJ1-2 TRBV25-1 . TGTGCCAGCAGTGAATGGGCGGGGAACTATGGCTACACCTTC CASSEWAGNYGYTF
. TRBJ2-7 TRBV4-3 . TGCGCCAGCAGCCAAGTAAACAGGCAGGGCTACGAGCAGTGCTTC CASSQVNRQGYEQCF
TRBD2 TRBJ2-1 TRBV6-4 few TGTGCCAGCAGTGACGACGCTAGCGGGGGGGCCCACAATGAGCAGTTCTTC CASSDDASGGAHNEQFF
. TRBJ1-1 TRBV9 few TGTGCCAGCAGCGGTGGAGGGGGGGCAAAAGGCACTGAAGCTTTCTTT CASSGGGGAKGTEAFF
. TRBJ2-1 TRBV5-1 many TGCGCCAGCAGCTTGGAGGGGGACTCCTACAATGAGCAGTTCTTC CASSLEGDSYNEQFF
. TRBJ1-6 TRBV4-3 few TGCGCCAGCAGCCAAGATATCGGGTTCAATAATTCACCCCTCCACTTT CASSQDIGFNNSPLHF
. TRBJ2-6 TRBV7-2 few TGTGCCAACCTAAACTCCGGGGCAGGGGCCAACGTCCTGACTTTC CANLNSGAGANVLTF
TRBD2 TRBJ2-5 TRBV6-4 . TGTGCCAGCAGCCTAACTAGCGGGGGAAAAGAGACCCAGTACTTC CASSLTSGGKETQYF
TRBD1 TRBJ2-3 TRBV7-2 few TGTGCCAGCAGCCCCCGGGACAGGTGGGGTCGGGATACGCAGTATTTT CASSPRDRWGRDTQYF
. TRBJ2-5 TRBV4-1 . TGCGCCAGCAGCCGACCGTTGGAGACCCAGTACTTC CASSRPLETQYF
. TRBJ1-5 TRBV15 . TGTGCCACCAGCCGAGGGGCGAATCAGCCCCAGCATTTT CATSRGANQPQHF
. TRBJ2-3 TRBV2 few TGTGCCAGCAGTCACAGGGTTTTTGATACGCAGTATTTT CASSHRVFDTQYF
TRBD1 TRBJ2-1 TRBV29-1 . TGCAGCGTTCGGGACAGGGCATATGAGCAGTTCTTC CSVRDRAYEQFF
. TRBJ1-4 TRBV4-1 few TGCGCCAGCAGCCAAGAAGGGCACACTAATGAAAAACTGTTTTTT CASSQEGHTNEKLFF
. TRBJ2-4 TRBV5-4 many TGTGCCAGCAGCTTGGCCACCTCGCTGGAAAACATTCAGTACTTC CASSLATSLENIQYF
. TRBJ1-2 TRBV6-1 . TGTGCCAGCAGTGAATTGATATTCTATGGCTACACCTTC CASSELIFYGYTF
. TRBJ2-7 TRBV7-2 . TGTGCCAGCAGCTTAGTTTGGCAGGGTGCCCACGAGCAGTACTTC CASSLVWQGAHEQYF
TRBD2 TRBJ2-3 TRBV6-4 many TGTGCCAGCAGTGTCCAGCGGGGGGGCACAGATACGCAGTATTTT CASSVQRGGTDTQYF
. TRBJ1-1 TRBV6-5 few TGTGCCAGCAGTTACTCTAGGAGTTCGAACACTGAAGCTTTCTTT CASSYSRSSNTEAFF
. TRBJ2-7 TRBV27 . TGTGCCAGCAGCCCCCAACTGGGGACGTTCGCCTACGAGCAGTACTTC CASSPQLGTFAYEQYF
. TRBJ1-1 TRBV6-1 many TGTGCCACCGACTCCAAGGAGACCCACACTGAAGCTTTCTTT CATDSKETHTEAFF
. TRBJ1-2 TRBV20-1 . TGCAGTGCCTGCGAGTACGCCTACACCTTC CSACEYAYTF
. TRBJ2-3 TRBV7-2 few TGTGCCAGCAGCCATTATAGTACCGATACGCAGTATTTT CASSHYSTDTQYF
TRBD1 TRBJ2-7 TRBV29-1 . TGCAGCGCCCGAACCGGGACAGGCAGCACCAAAACCTACGAGCAGTACTTC CSARTGTGSTKTYEQYF
. TRBJ2-1 TRBV6-6 few TGTGCCAGCAGCCCCGTGTCGTCGGAGCAGTTCTTC CASSPVSSEQFF
. TRBJ1-1 TRBV4-1 . TGCGCCAGCAGCCAAGCTAATAGGGGAGGCACTGAAGCTTTCTTT CASSQANRGGTEAFF
. TRBJ1-2 TRBV5-6 few TGTGCCAGCAGCTTATACAACTCCAATGGCTACACCTTC CASSLYNSNGYTF
TRBD1 TRBJ1-2 TRBV27 . TGTGCCAGCAGTCCACAGGGGGCGAAAAAAAATGGCTACACCTTC CASSPQGAKKNGYTF
. TRBJ2-5 TRBV5-4 few TGTGCCAGCAGCTTGCCTAGCTCGGTTCAAGAGACCCAGTACTTC CASSLPSSVQETQYF
. TRBJ2-5 TRBV7-9 many TGTGCCAGCAGCTCCCTGTCCCAACAAGAGACCCAGTACTTC CASSSLSQQETQYF
TRBD2 TRBJ2-3 TRBV7-6 few TGTGCCAGCAGCTTATTTGCGGGGGGGCTGGATACGCAGTATTTT CASSLFAGGLDTQYF
TRBD2 TRBJ2-3 TRBV6-5 few TGTGCCAGCAGTCCGGGACTAGTCGGGGCCCTGACGCAGTATTTT CASSPGLVGALTQYF
. TRBJ2-2 TRBV7-7 . TGTGCTAGCAGTAGGGCGGTAATCACCGGGGAGCTGTTTTTT CASSRAVITGELFF
. TRBJ2-5 TRBV29-1 . TGCAGCGTTGAGAAAGCGGGTTTATTGGAGACCCAGTACTTC CSVEKAGLLETQYF
. TRBJ1-1 TRBV5-1 many TGCGCCAGCAGCCCACGGGGGTGGCAGGAAGAAGCTTTCTTT CASSPRGWQEEAFF
TRBD1 TRBJ2-3 TRBV27 . TGTGCCAGCAGTATGGCGGCAGGGGGAACCTCGGATACGCAGTATTTT CASSMAAGGTSDTQYF
TRBD2 TRBJ2-4 TRBV30 . TGTGCCTGGACCGGGGGGGACATTCAGTACTTC CAWTGGDIQYF
. TRBJ1-2 TRBV12-3/TRBV12-4 . TGTGCCAGCAGTTTACGGCGAGGACAGACCTTC CASSLRRGQTF
. TRBJ2-1 TRBV29-1 . TGCAGCGTTGTGACAGCTAGCAATGAGCAGTTCTTC CSVVTASNEQFF
TRBD2 TRBJ2-1 TRBV6-5 . TGTGCCAGCAGTTACGGACTAGCGGGGGTTTGGTTCTTC CASSYGLAGVWFF
TRBD2 TRBJ2-4 TRBV20-1 . TGCAGTGCCAGACAGCGGGGGGGGCACATTCAGTACTTC CSARQRGGHIQYF
. TRBJ2-3 TRBV5-1 . TGCGCCAGCAGCCCTTGGCGGGCGGGGGCCAGCACAGATACGCAGTATTTT CASSPWRAGASTDTQYF
. TRBJ2-3 TRBV20-1 few TGCAGTGCTAGTTTAGGTCTCAGCGCAGATACGCAGTATTTT CSASLGLSADTQYF
. TRBJ2-1 TRBV5-1 . TGCGCCAGCAGCCGACTGTCCGAGGGGTACAATGAGCAGTTCTTC CASSRLSEGYNEQFF
. TRBJ2-5 TRBV7-6 few TGTGCCAGCAGCTTACGGGGGCCCTCCTCCGTCAGCCAAGAGACCCAGTACTTC CASSLRGPSSVSQETQYF
. TRBJ2-3 TRBV15 many TGTGCCACCAGCAGAGATCGAGCGACGCAGTATTTT CATSRDRATQYF
TRBD2 TRBJ2-3 TRBV5-1 . TGCGCCAGCAGCATACCGGGACTAGCGGGGGGGACAGATACGCAGTATTTT CASSIPGLAGGTDTQYF
TRBD1 TRBJ2-5 TRBV6-5 . TGTGCCAGCAGCGCATCCGGGACAGGGAAGGAGACCCAGTACTTC CASSASGTGKETQYF
TRBD2 TRBJ2-1 TRBV6-6 . TGTGCCAGCAGCAAGACCGCTAGCGGGGGCAGGCATGAGCAGTTCTTC CASSKTASGGRHEQFF
TRBD1 TRBJ1-1 TRBV4-3 . TGCGCCAGCAGCCACGCTAAGACAGGGTCGTTCGAAGCTTTCTTT CASSHAKTGSFEAFF
TRBD1 TRBJ2-7 TRBV4-2 few TGTGCCAGCAGCCTTGGGGTCGCGTCCGGGACAGAGGCCTACGAGCAGTACTTC CASSLGVASGTEAYEQYF
. TRBJ2-1 TRBV4-3 few TGCGCCAGCAGCCAAGATATGCAGGGGGGATACAATGATGAGCAGTTCTTC CASSQDMQGGYNDEQFF
. TRBJ1-3 TRBV15 . TGTGCCACCAGCAGAGATCTGCTAGCCCGGCAGGGCACCATATATTTT CATSRDLLARQGTIYF
. TRBJ2-5 TRBV29-1 . TGCAGCGGGGTACTGCCTGCCGAGGGGACCCAGTACTTC CSGVLPAEGTQYF
. TRBJ2-7 TRBV19 . TGTGCCAGTAGTATTTGGGGTTACGAGCAGTACTTC CASSIWGYEQYF